These 9 T cell receptor beta chains were sequenced from one sample in a study of circulating and synovial CD4+ cells in juvenile arthritis. Here immunoSEQ multiplex PCR was the method, and the copy in TCRdb shows in-frame clones only, minus some. This repertoire shows around 32,000 clones, 90% to 95% found once; its top ten account for around 0.63%. The sequencing input was CD4+ T cells from blood. The receptors stem from a human donor with juvenile idiopathic arthritis.

This chain connects TRBV6-5 to TRBJ1-1, with D unclear. Trimming removed 4 bases at V and 4 bases at J, with 13 bases between. CDR1 and CDR2 from the germline V gene are MNHEY and SVGAGI. There are 14 residues in the CDR3. The CDR3 protein is CASSFNREFTEAFF. CDR3 nucleotide sequence: TGTGCCAGCAGTTTTAACCGGGAGTTCACTGAAGCTTTCTTT.

The chain carries TRBV4-2 and TRBJ2-7; TRBD1 matches 9 bases. The germline V gene encodes CDR1 LGHNA and CDR2 YNFKEQ. This CDR3 comprises 16 residues. V trimming: 5 bases; J trimming: 2 bases; junction bases outside the gene matches: 10. The CDR3 DNA reads TGTGCCAGCAGCTCGCGCCCGGGACAGGGCGCCTACGAGCAGTACTTC. Its translation is CASSSRPGQGAYEQYF.

The chain carries TRBV19 and TRBJ2-5; 7 bases line up with TRBD2. Germline loops: CDR1 LNHDA, CDR2 SQIVND (reference sequence). The CDR3 is 13 residues long. V lost 4 bases to trimming and J lost 1 base; unmatched junction nucleotides: 0. In DNA form, the CDR3 reads TGTGCCAGTAGTACTAGCGGCCAAGAGACCCAGTACTTC. Residues: CASSTSGQETQYF. Full variable domain (outside the CDR3, taken from reference TRBV19 and TRBJ2-5): DGGITQSPKYLFRKEGQNVTLSCEQNLNHDAMYWYRQDPGQGLRLIYYSQIVNDFQKGDIAEGYSVSREKKESFPLTVTSAQKNPTAFYLCASSTSGQETQYFGPGTRLLVL.

This clone was observed once. This chain connects TRBV10-3 to TRBJ2-1; 11 bases fit TRBD2. Trimming cost V 6 bases and J 0 bases; bases outside gene matches: 13. The length of the CDR3 is 19 residues. CDR1 is ENHRY, CDR2 SYGVKD, per germline. The CDR3 coding sequence is TGTGCCATCAGATCCCGTGGGACTAGCGGTTCGCGCTCCTACAATGAGCAGTTCTTC. Protein sequence: CAIRSRGTSGSRSYNEQFF.

This chain uses TRBV6-1 with TRBJ1-2; D ambiguous. The CDR3 has 14 amino acids. V was clipped by 8 bases and J by 0 bases, with 13 bases between them. The germline V gene has CDR1 MNHNS and CDR2 SASEGT. The CDR3 reads CASGREATNYGYTF. For the CDR3, the DNA is TGTGCCAGCGGTCGGGAGGCGACTAACTATGGCTACACCTTC.

This clone was observed once. Sequence at one end of the junction differs from germline and may be a read error. The chain employs TRBV19 and TRBJ2-7, with TRBD1 identical over 8 bases. The CDR3 runs 14 residues. The germline gives CDR1 LNHDA, CDR2 SQIVND (reference sequence). CDR3 nucleotide sequence: TGTGCCAGTAGTATCTACGGTGGGCAGGGGGCGGTGAACTTC. The encoded protein is CASSIYGGQGAVNF.

V and J are TRBV4-2 and TRBJ1-1, with D possibly TRBD1 on 6 matching bases. The CDR3 is 14 amino acids. Per germline, CDR1 LGHNA and CDR2 YNFKEQ. V lost 4 bases and J 2 bases, leaving 11 bases between the germline ends. The DNA of the CDR3 is TGTGCCAGCAGCCCCCCGGACAGAAACACTGAAGCTTTCTTT. It yields the protein CASSPPDRNTEAFF.

The rearrangement joins TRBV6-6 to TRBJ2-7, with TRBD1 matching over 9 bases. Germline trimming cut 5 bases from V and 5 bases from J; bases unmatched to any gene: 10. Per the germline V gene, CDR1 is MNHNY and CDR2 is SVGAGI (reference sequence). The CDR3 has 15 residues. The CDR3 nucleotides read TGTGCCAGCAGTCGAACACCGGGACAGGGAGACGAGCAGTACTTC. Amino acid sequence: CASSRTPGQGDEQYF.

As to this clone: Other DNA sequences from this sample encode an identical CDR3 as well. The rearrangement links TRBV29-1 to TRBJ1-6, with D tentatively TRBD1 (5 bases). Germline CDR1 and CDR2: SQVTM and ANQGSEA. V gave up 8 bases and J gave up 8 bases, with 28 bases separating them. CDR3 length: 17 amino acids. CDR3 bases: TGCAGCAATCAGGAGGGCCCCATACAGGTAGGCTATTCACCCCTCCACTTT. This translates into CSNQEGPIQVGYSPLHF.